This T cell receptor beta chain appears in the sequencing data of a study of CD8 T cells in ankylosing spondylitis. General study points: Researchers reportedly found disease-linked clones significantly enriched in matched ankylosing spondylitis synovial fluid. CD8+ disease-linked clones were present at relatively low frequencies in blood. Blood from ankylosing spondylitis patients appeared to carry a characteristic roughly 8-variant TCR beta motif.

Quantitative molecular-barcoded 5'-RACE generated the TCR beta libraries. Using its own MiXCR run on the 5' RACE reads, TCRdb lists one record per CDR3 protein. Of 400,000 or so distinct CDR3 sequences listed, approximately 26% are singletons. V lost 2 bases and J 7 bases, leaving 9 bases between the germline ends. CDR1 is MGHRA and CDR2 is YSYEKL in the germline V gene. The CDR3 runs to 13 residues. This clonotype came up a few times. Its cognate antigen is unknown. This clonotype was sampled from a male donor with ankylosing spondylitis. The V gene is TRBV4-1, the J gene TRBJ2-1, with D possibly matching TRBD1 (6 bases). The material sequenced was blood, either unsorted or a sorted T cell fraction (not recorded which). The CDR3 coding sequence is TGCGCCAGCAGCCAACACAGGGATAATGAGCAGTTCTTC. Encoded protein: CASSQHRDNEQFF.